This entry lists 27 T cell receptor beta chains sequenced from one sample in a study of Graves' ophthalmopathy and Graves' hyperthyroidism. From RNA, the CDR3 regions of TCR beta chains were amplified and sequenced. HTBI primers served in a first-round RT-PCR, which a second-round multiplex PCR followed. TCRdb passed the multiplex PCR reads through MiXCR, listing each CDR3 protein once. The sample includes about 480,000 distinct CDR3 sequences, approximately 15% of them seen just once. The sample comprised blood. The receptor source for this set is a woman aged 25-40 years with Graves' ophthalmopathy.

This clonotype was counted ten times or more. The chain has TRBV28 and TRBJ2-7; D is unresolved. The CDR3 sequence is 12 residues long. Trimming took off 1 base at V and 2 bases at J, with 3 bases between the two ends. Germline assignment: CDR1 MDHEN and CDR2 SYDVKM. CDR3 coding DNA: TGTGCCAGCAGTTTATCCGCCTACGAGCAGTACTTC. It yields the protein CASSLSAYEQYF.

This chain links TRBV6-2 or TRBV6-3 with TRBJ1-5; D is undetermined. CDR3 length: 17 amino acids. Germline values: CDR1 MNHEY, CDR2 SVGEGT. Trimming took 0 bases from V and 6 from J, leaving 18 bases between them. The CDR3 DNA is TGTGCCAGCAGTTACTCGATGTGGGTCCTCAGTGGTCAGCCCCAGCATTTT. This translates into CASSYSMWVLSGQPQHF.

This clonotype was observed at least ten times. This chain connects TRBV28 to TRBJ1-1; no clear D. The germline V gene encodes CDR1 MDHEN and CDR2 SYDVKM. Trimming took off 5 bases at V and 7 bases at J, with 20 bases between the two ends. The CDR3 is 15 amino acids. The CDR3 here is CASSPPPGQLYEAFF. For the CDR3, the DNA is TGTGCCAGCAGTCCTCCACCCGGCCAACTCTATGAAGCTTTCTTT.

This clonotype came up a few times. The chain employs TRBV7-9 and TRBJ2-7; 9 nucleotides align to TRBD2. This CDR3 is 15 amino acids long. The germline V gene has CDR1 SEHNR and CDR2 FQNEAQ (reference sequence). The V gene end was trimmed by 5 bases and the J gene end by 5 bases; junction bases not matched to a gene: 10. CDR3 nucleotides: TGTGCCAGCAGCCTCCTAGCGGGGAGAGGTGACGAGCAGTACTTC. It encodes CASSLLAGRGDEQYF. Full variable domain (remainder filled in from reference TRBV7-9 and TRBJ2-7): DTGVSQNPRHKITKRGQNVTFRCDPISEHNRLYWYRQTLGQGPEFLTYFQNEAQLEKSRLLSDRFSAERPKGSFSTLEIQRTEQGDSAMYLCASSLLAGRGDEQYFGPGTRLTVT.

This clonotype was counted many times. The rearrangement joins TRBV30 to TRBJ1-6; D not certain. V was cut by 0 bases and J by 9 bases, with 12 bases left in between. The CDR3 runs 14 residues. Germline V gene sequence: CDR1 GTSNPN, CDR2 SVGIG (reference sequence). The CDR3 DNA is TGTGCCTGGAGTGTTTCCGGGCGGGGTTCACCCCTCCACTTT. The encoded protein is CAWSVSGRGSPLHF.

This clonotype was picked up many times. The CDR3 nucleotides read TGTGCCAGCAGTGAACGAAGACAGGGATATGGCTACACCTTC. It yields the protein CASSERRQGYGYTF. The V call is TRBV6-1, the J call TRBJ1-2, with 7 bases that match TRBD1. Trimming at V came to 2 bases and at J to 5 bases, leaving 5 bases not matched to a gene. The CDR3 loop spans 14 amino acids. Germline CDR1 reads MNHNS; CDR2 reads SASEGT.

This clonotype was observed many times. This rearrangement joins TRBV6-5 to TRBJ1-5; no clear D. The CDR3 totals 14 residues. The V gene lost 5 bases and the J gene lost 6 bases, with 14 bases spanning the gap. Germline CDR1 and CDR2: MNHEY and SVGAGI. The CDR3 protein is CASSRDGSVQPQHF. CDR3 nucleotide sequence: TGTGCCAGCAGTCGAGACGGAAGCGTTCAGCCCCAGCATTTT.

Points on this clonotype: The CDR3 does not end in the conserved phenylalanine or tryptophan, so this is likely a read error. The CDR3 protein is CASARGETQYY. The CDR3 nucleotides are TGTGCCAGCGCTAGAGGGGAGACCCAGTACTAC. V gene TRBV6-1 combines with J gene TRBJ2-5, with D perhaps TRBD2 (5 bases). The CDR3 is 11 residues long. The V and J ends lost 8 bases and 5 bases respectively, with 9 bases between them. Germline V lookup: CDR1 MNHNS, CDR2 SASEGT.

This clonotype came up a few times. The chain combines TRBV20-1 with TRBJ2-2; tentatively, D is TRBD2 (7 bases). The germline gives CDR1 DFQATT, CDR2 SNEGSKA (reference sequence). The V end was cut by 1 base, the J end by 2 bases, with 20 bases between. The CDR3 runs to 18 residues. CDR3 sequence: CSARVTWGGGTNTGELFF. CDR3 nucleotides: TGCAGTGCTAGAGTCACCTGGGGAGGGGGGACTAACACCGGGGAGCTGTTTTTT.

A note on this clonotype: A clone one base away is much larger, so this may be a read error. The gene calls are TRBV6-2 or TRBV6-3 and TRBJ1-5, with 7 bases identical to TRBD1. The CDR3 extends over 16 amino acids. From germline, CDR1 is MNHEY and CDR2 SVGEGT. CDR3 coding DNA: TGTGCCAGCAGTCTCTGGGACAGCTATAGCAATCAGCCCCAGCGTTTT. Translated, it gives CASSLWDSYSNQPQRF.

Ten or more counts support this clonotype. The CDR3 loop is CASSGQNSNQPQHF. The CDR3 DNA reads as TGTGCCAGCAGTGGGCAGAATAGCAATCAGCCCCAGCATTTT. The J gene is TRBJ1-5, the V gene TRBV2; D ambiguous. The CDR3 is 14 residues long. Trimming took off 4 bases at V and 0 bases at J, with 7 bases between the two ends. Germline assignment: CDR1 SNHLY and CDR2 FYNNEI. The entire variable domain, with the rest obtained from reference TRBV2 and TRBJ1-5, is as follows: EPEVTQTPSHQVTQMGQEVILRCVPISNHLYFYWYRQILGQKVEFLVSFYNNEISEKSEIFDDQFSVERPDGSNFTLKIRSTKLEDSAMYFCASSGQNSNQPQHFGDGTRLSIL.

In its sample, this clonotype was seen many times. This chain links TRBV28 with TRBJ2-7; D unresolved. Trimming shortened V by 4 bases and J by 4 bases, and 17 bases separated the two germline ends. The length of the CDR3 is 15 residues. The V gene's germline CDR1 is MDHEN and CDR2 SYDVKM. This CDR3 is CASSSPPRSNYEQYF. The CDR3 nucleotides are TGTGCCAGCAGTTCCCCTCCCAGGTCTAATTACGAGCAGTACTTC.

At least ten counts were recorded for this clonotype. DNA for the CDR3: TGTGCCAGCAGGGGGTCCGGGGAGCTGTTTTTT. Translating gives CASRGSGELFF. The chain joins TRBV2 to TRBJ2-2; D remains ambiguous. Trimming removed 6 bases from V and 6 bases from J, with 5 bases in between. This CDR3 contains 11 residues. Germline loops: CDR1 SNHLY, CDR2 FYNNEI.

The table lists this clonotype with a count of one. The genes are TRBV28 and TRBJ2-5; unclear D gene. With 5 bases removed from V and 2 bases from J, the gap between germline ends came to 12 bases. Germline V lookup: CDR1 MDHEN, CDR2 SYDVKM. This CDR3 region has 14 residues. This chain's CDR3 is CASSPPVRQETQYF. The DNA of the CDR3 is TGTGCCAGCAGTCCCCCTGTTAGGCAAGAGACCCAGTACTTC.

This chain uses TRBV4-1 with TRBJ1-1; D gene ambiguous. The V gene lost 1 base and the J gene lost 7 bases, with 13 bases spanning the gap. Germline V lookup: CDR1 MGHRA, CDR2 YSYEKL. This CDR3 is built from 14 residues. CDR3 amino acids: CASSQVGGTLEAFF. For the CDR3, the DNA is TGCGCCAGCAGCCAAGTCGGCGGAACTCTTGAAGCTTTCTTT.

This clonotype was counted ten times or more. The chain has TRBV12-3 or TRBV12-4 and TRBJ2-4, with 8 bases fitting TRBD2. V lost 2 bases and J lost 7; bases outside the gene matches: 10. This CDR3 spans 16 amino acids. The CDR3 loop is CASSLRRGAGDNIQYF. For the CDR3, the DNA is TGTGCCAGCAGTTTAAGGCGGGGGGCGGGTGATAACATTCAGTACTTC.

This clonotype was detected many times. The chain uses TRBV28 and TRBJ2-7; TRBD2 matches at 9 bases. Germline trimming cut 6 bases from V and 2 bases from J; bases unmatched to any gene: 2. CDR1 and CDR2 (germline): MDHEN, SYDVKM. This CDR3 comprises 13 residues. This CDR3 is CASRTSGTYEQYF. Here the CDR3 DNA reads TGTGCCAGCAGGACTAGCGGCACCTACGAGCAGTACTTC.

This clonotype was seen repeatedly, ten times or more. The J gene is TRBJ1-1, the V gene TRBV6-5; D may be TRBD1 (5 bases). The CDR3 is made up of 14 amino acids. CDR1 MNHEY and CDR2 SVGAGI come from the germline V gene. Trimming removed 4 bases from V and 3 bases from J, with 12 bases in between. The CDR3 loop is CASSSGPADTEAFF. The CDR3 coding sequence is TGTGCCAGCAGTTCGGGACCGGCGGACACTGAAGCTTTCTTT.

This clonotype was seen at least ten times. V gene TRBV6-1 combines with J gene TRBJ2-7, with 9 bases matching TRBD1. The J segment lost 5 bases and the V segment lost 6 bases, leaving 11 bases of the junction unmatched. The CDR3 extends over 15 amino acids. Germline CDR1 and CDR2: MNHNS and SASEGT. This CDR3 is CASRTSTGGMHEQYF. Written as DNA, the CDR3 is TGTGCCAGCAGAACATCGACAGGGGGAATGCACGAGCAGTACTTC.

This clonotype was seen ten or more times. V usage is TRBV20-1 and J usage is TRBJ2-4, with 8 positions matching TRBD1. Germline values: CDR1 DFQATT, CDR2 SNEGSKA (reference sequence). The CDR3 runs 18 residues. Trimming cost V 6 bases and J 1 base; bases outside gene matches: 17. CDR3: CSAEPGQAIEYAKNIQYF. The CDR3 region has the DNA TGCAGTGCAGAACCGGGACAGGCGATTGAGTACGCCAAAAACATTCAGTACTTC.

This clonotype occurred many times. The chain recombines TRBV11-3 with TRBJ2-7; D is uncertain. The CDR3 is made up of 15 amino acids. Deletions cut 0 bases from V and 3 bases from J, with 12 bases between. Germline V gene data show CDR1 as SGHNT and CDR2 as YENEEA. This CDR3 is CASSLDPDTVYEQYF. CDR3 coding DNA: TGTGCCAGCAGCTTAGATCCCGATACAGTCTACGAGCAGTACTTC.

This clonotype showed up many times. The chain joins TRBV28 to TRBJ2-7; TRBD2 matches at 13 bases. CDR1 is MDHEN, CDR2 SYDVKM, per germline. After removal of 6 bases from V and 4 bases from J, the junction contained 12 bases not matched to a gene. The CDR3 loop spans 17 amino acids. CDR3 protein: CASSLSPRTSGSYEQYF. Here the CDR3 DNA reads TGTGCCAGCAGCCTAAGCCCCCGGACTAGCGGGAGTTACGAGCAGTACTTC.

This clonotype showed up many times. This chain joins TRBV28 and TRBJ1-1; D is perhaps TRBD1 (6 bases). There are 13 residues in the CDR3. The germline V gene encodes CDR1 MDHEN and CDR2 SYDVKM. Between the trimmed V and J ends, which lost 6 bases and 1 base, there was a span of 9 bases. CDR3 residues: CASSRGGNTEAFF. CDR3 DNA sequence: TGTGCCAGCAGCCGAGGGGGGAACACTGAAGCTTTCTTT.

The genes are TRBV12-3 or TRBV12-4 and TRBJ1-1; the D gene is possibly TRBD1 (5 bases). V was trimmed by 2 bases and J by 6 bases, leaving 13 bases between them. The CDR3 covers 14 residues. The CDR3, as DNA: TGTGCCAGCAGTTTAACCGGGGCGGACGCTGAAGCTTTCTTT. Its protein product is CASSLTGADAEAFF.

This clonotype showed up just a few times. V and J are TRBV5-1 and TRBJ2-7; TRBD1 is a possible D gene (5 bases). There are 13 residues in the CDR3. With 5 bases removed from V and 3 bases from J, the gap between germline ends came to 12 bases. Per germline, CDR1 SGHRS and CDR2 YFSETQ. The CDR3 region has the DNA TGCGCCAGCAGACTGGACACCCACTACGAGCAGTACTTC. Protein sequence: CASRLDTHYEQYF.

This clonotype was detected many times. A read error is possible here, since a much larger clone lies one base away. CDR3 sequence: CASGLRTGAYGYTF. The CDR3 coding sequence is TGTGCCAGCGGTTTACGGACAGGGGCCTATGGCTACACCTTC. The rearrangement links TRBV12-3 or TRBV12-4 to TRBJ1-2, with TRBD1 identical over 9 bases. CDR3 length: 14 residues.

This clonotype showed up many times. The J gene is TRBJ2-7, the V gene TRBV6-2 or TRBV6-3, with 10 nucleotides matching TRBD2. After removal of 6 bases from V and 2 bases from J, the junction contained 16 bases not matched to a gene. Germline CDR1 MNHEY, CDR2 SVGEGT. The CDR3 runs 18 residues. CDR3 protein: CASSREPHRLAGTYEQYF. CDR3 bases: TGTGCCAGCAGCCGAGAACCCCATCGACTAGCGGGTACCTACGAGCAGTACTTC.